This T cell receptor (beta chain) came from a study of T cell responses to AZD1222 COVID-19 vaccine. Using immunoSEQ multiplex PCR, the repertoire was profiled, and TCRdb retains in-frame clones only, with some absent. In the table there are some 100,000 clones, under 90% of which are singletons. Germline V gene sequence: CDR1 SGHDT, CDR2 YYEEEE. The CDR3 length is 11 residues. Trimming removed 2 bases at V and 8 bases at J, with 7 bases between. A single count supports this clone. Sequenced here: peripheral blood, sampled on day 0 of AZD1222 vaccination. This sequence was found in an adult in good health. The rearrangement joins TRBV5-6 to TRBJ1-1; D remains ambiguous. The CDR3 coding sequence is TGTGCCAGCAGCTTAGGCAGGGAAGCTTTCTTT. This translates into CASSLGREAFF.